This T cell receptor beta chain originates from a study of T cells in lung cancer brain metastases. Across the study: Between primary and metastasis resection, about 90% of the 20 patients were untreated.

There are 15 residues in the CDR3. Germline values: CDR1 SGHTA, CDR2 FQGTGA. Trimming removed 6 bases from V and 1 base from J; junction bases left unmatched: 7. The table came from immunoSEQ multiplex PCR; TCRdb's copy has only in-frame clones and leaves some out. Here the sample spans thousands of clones, 88% being singletons. Sequencing used tumor tissue from the primary lung tumor. The sequence derives from a woman in her forties or fifties with non-small cell lung cancer. The J gene is TRBJ2-3, the V gene TRBV7-3; 7 bases fit TRBD1. The CDR3 region is CASRKTGTRTDTQYF. The DNA of the CDR3 is TGTGCCAGCAGGAAGACAGGGACACGCACAGATACGCAGTATTTT. Together with reference TRBV7-3 and TRBJ2-3, the CDR3 gives the full variable domain: GAGVSQTPSNKVTEKGKYVELRCDPISGHTALYWYRQSLGQGPEFLIYFQGTGAADDSGLPNDRFFAVRPEGSVSTLKIQRTERGDSAVYLCASRKTGTRTDTQYFGPGTRLTVL.